Listed below are T cell receptor beta chains from one sample, sequenced in a study of T cells after yellow fever vaccination. TCRdb fed the 5' RACE reads into MiXCR, producing one record per CDR3 protein. The sample consists of 250,000 or so distinct CDR3 sequences, about 3.5% of them appearing once. Material: PBMCs, obtained 15 days after the yellow fever booster vaccination. The receptor source for this set is a man aged 18 to 29 who received the YFV17D yellow fever vaccine. CDR3s include the opening cysteine and the closing phenylalanine or tryptophan.

j_gene,v_gene,CDR3aa
TRBJ2-5,TRBV18,CASSPGRQETQYF
TRBJ2-1,TRBV7-8,CASGSDGTPKENEQFF
TRBJ1-5,TRBV18,CASSSSRVNQPQHF
TRBJ2-7,TRBV4-1,CASSHTGISYEQYF
TRBJ1-6,TRBV7-9,CASSLGGGTGENSPLHF
TRBJ1-1,TRBV6-6,CASSYPQGRTEAFF
TRBJ1-5,TRBV19,CASSTHQGNQPQHF
TRBJ2-3,TRBV3-2,CASSQDRRGEEDTQYF
TRBJ1-5,TRBV6-5,CASSPRNQPQHF
TRBJ2-1,TRBV5-5,CASSFGGGNEQFF
TRBJ2-5,TRBV20-1,CSARGKTQYF
TRBJ2-7,TRBV19,CASRNTYEQYF